Listed below are T cell receptor beta chains from one sample, sequenced in a study of beta chain features in type 1 diabetes. The assay was immunoSEQ multiplex PCR, and TCRdb's table has in-frame clones only and misses some. The repertoire includes 200,000 to 250,000 clones, about 15% of them detected once, and approximately 0.021% sits in the top ten. The sample consisted of naive CD4+ T cells from blood. The receptors come from a man aged 25-45 years with type 1 diabetes. The CDR3 runs from the conserved cysteine through the conserved F or W. A D gene is named only where the DNA matches it firmly. Some rows have no size entry. The others give once, few or many, or a class for an expanded clone.

TRBV2	TRBD2	NA	13	TRBJ2-7	TGTGCCAGCATGGGGACTAGCGGGAGCGAGCAGTACTTC	CASMGTSGSEQYF
TRBV19	TRBD1	NA	13	TRBJ1-2	TGTGCCAGTACCGGACAGGGGTCGGGAGGCTACACCTTC	CASTGQGSGGYTF
TRBV11-3	NA	NA	16	TRBJ1-1	TGTGCCAGCAGCTTAGACGGACAGTTCATGAACACTGAAGCTTTCTTT	CASSLDGQFMNTEAFF
TRBV30	TRBD1	NA	15	TRBJ1-6	TGTGCCTGGAGCCGGGACAGGGTTTCGGATTCACCCCTCCACTTT	CAWSRDRVSDSPLHF
TRBV15	NA	NA	16	TRBJ1-1	TGTGCCACCAGCAGAGATCCCGGGACATCGAACACTGAAGCTTTCTTT	CATSRDPGTSNTEAFF
TRBV13	TRBD2	NA	15	TRBJ2-1	TGTGCCAGCAGCAGGGGGACTAGCGGGAACAATGAGCAGTTCTTC	CASSRGTSGNNEQFF
TRBV18	TRBD2	NA	15	TRBJ2-5	TGTGCCAGCTCACCGATAGCGGGAGGGGAAGAGACCCAGTACTTC	CASSPIAGGEETQYF
TRBV5-6	TRBD1	few	16	TRBJ2-1	TGTGCCAGCAGCTTGGCCGGCCAGGGGGCGCGGAATGAGCAGTTCTTC	CASSLAGQGARNEQFF
TRBV5-1	TRBD1	few	15	TRBJ2-3	TGCGCCAGCAGCTACTACGACAGGGATGGCGATACGCAGTATTTT	CASSYYDRDGDTQYF
TRBV6-1	NA	few	14	TRBJ2-7	TGTGCCAGCAGTGAAGGAGTTAGGACTCTCGAGCAGTACTTC	CASSEGVRTLEQYF
TRBV6-5	TRBD2	few	15	TRBJ2-1	TGTGCCAGCGGGATGACTAGCGGGAGTTGGAATGAGCAGTTCTTC	CASGMTSGSWNEQFF
TRBV6-5	NA	few	15	TRBJ1-1	TGTGCCAGCAGTTGGTCCGGGACACCGAACACTGAAGCTTTCTTT	CASSWSGTPNTEAFF
TRBV30	TRBD1	few	14	TRBJ2-1	TGTGCCTGGAGTCCGGGACAGGGATACAATGAGCAGTTCTTC	CAWSPGQGYNEQFF
TRBV9	NA	few	16	TRBJ1-2	TGTGCCAGCAGCGCTCTTGGTGGGGGCGCCAACTATGGCTACACCTTC	CASSALGGGANYGYTF
TRBV7-9	NA	NA	14	TRBJ2-3	TGTGCCAGCAGCCCATCGACTCGCACAGATACGCAGTATTTT	CASSPSTRTDTQYF
TRBV6-6	NA	NA	14	TRBJ1-4	TGTGCCAGCAGTCCCTCCGCCGTTCGAGGAAAACTGTTTTTT	CASSPSAVRGKLFF
TRBV7-8	NA	NA	16	TRBJ2-1	TGTGCCAGCAGCCCAGACAGGTTCAGCTCCTACAATGAGCAGTTCTTC	CASSPDRFSSYNEQFF
TRBV4-1	NA	NA	15	TRBJ2-7	TGCGCCAGCAGCCAATGGTTGCGGGGGCGCTACGAGCAGTACTTC	CASSQWLRGRYEQYF
TRBV14	NA	NA	13	TRBJ2-3	TGTGCCAGCAGCCAACAAAGCGGAGATACGCAGTATTTT	CASSQQSGDTQYF
TRBV6-1	TRBD1	few	13	TRBJ1-2	TGTGCCAGCATGGGACAGGGGGCGCATGGCTACACCTTC	CASMGQGAHGYTF
TRBV30	NA	NA	13	TRBJ1-3	TGTGCCTGGAGCCGAGGGGGAGGAAACACCATATATTTT	CAWSRGGGNTIYF
TRBV9	TRBD1	few	14	TRBJ2-3	TGTGCCAGCAGCGCGACAGGGTACACAGATACGCAGTATTTT	CASSATGYTDTQYF
TRBV15	NA	NA	14	TRBJ2-7	TGTGCCACCAGCAGAGATAGGGGGACCTACGAGCAGTACTTC	CATSRDRGTYEQYF
TRBV11-2	TRBD2	NA	14	TRBJ2-7	TGTGCCAGCAGCACTACTAGCGGGGGTTTCGAGCAGTACTTC	CASSTTSGGFEQYF
TRBV7-2	TRBD2	NA	15	TRBJ2-1	TGTGCCAGCAGCCAACTAGCGGGGGGTCCCAATGAGCAGTTCTTC	CASSQLAGGPNEQFF
TRBV5-1	TRBD1	NA	13	TRBJ1-1	TGCGCCAGCAGCTTGGAGGGGACAGATGAAGCTTTCTTT	CASSLEGTDEAFF
TRBV5-1	TRBD2	NA	17	TRBJ2-1	TGCGCCAGCAGCCCGGGGACTAGCGGGGGCCCTTACAATGAGCAGTTCTTC	CASSPGTSGGPYNEQFF
TRBV2	TRBD2	few	15	TRBJ2-3	TGTGCCAGCAGCGGAGCGGGGTTGGGCACAGATACGCAGTATTTT	CASSGAGLGTDTQYF
TRBV27	TRBD1	NA	12	TRBJ1-1	TGTGCCAGCAGCAGAGACAGGGCGAAAGCTTTCTTT	CASSRDRAKAFF
TRBV5-1	NA	few	12	TRBJ2-2	TGCGCCAGCAGCCCCCGACAGGTCGGGCTGTTTTTT	CASSPRQVGLFF
TRBV2	NA	NA	13	TRBJ1-4	TGTGCCAGCGGGGCATTATGGGGAGAAAAACTGTTTTTT	CASGALWGEKLFF
TRBV6-1	NA	NA	14	TRBJ1-1	TGTGCCAGCAGTTGGGGGGGCCAGATTACTGAAGCTTTCTTT	CASSWGGQITEAFF
TRBV5-1	TRBD2	NA	16	TRBJ2-3	TGCGCCAGCAGCCTCGGGACTAGCCCTCGCACAGATACGCAGTATTTT	CASSLGTSPRTDTQYF
TRBV7-2	NA	NA	15	TRBJ2-2	TGTGCCAGCAGCCCCCTCGGCGGGAACACCGGGGAGCTGTTTTTT	CASSPLGGNTGELFF
TRBV7-2	TRBD2	NA	18	TRBJ2-7	TGTGCCAGCAGCCTTTCCGCCGGACTAGCGGGAGTGATATACGAGCAGTACTTC	CASSLSAGLAGVIYEQYF
TRBV7-9	NA	few	14	TRBJ2-7	TGTGCCAGCGATCGGTCTGATATCTCCTACGAGCAGTACTTC	CASDRSDISYEQYF
TRBV5-5	TRBD1	few	14	TRBJ2-1	TGTGCCAGCAGCTTGGAGGGACAGCTCAATGAGCAGTTCTTC	CASSLEGQLNEQFF
TRBV18	NA	NA	14	TRBJ2-2	TGTGCCAGTACCCTCAGCGCGAACACCGGGGAGCTGTTTTTT	CASTLSANTGELFF
TRBV11-2	NA	NA	17	TRBJ2-5	TGTGCCAGCAGCGCGAGTCTCGGACTGGGGGGTCAAGAGACCCAGTACTTC	CASSASLGLGGQETQYF
TRBV10-3	NA	few	12	TRBJ1-1	TGTGCCATCAGGTCAGCGGACACTGAAGCTTTCTTT	CAIRSADTEAFF
TRBV7-9	TRBD1	few	14	TRBJ2-7	TGTGCCAGCAGCTATCCGGGACAGGGGTACGAGCAGTACTTC	CASSYPGQGYEQYF
TRBV6-1	NA	NA	15	TRBJ2-1	TGTGCCAGCAGTGAGCAGGGGTCGGTTCCCAGTGAGCAGTTCTTC	CASSEQGSVPSEQFF
TRBV5-1	TRBD1	NA	15	TRBJ2-7	TGCGCCAGCAGCTGGACAGGGCCCCGCTCCTACGAGCAGTACTTC	CASSWTGPRSYEQYF
TRBV9	NA	NA	13	TRBJ1-2	TGTGCCAGCAGCGTAGAAGGGGCGCGTGGCTACACCTTC	CASSVEGARGYTF
TRBV5-1	TRBD1	NA	16	TRBJ2-4	TGCGCCAGCAGCTTTGGGGACAGGGGGCCAAACGACATTCAGTACTTC	CASSFGDRGPNDIQYF
TRBV6-5	NA	NA	14	TRBJ1-1	TGTGCCAGCAGCTCGGGACAAAAGACCCTTGGAGCTTTCTTT	CASSSGQKTLGAFF
TRBV7-8	NA	NA	11	TRBJ1-1	TGTGCCAGCAGCTTCGACACTGAAGCTTTCTTT	CASSFDTEAFF
TRBV5-1	TRBD1	NA	16	TRBJ2-4	TGCGCCAGCAGCCCGAGGACAGGGGGCGGATTGGACATTCAGTACTTC	CASSPRTGGGLDIQYF
TRBV9	NA	NA	16	TRBJ2-3	TGTGCCAGCAGCCCATCTAGCGTCCCTAGCACAGATACGCAGTATTTT	CASSPSSVPSTDTQYF
TRBV14	NA	few	15	TRBJ2-5	TGTGCCAGCAGCCAAGATGTGAAGGGGCAAGAGACCCAGTACTTC	CASSQDVKGQETQYF
TRBV14	NA	NA	15	TRBJ1-6	TGTGCCAGCAGCCAAGACAGGGTTGGGAATTCACCCCTCCACTTT	CASSQDRVGNSPLHF
TRBV7-9	TRBD1	few	14	TRBJ1-1	TGTGCCAGCAGCCGAACAGGGGGAAGAACTGAAGCTTTCTTT	CASSRTGGRTEAFF
TRBV29-1	NA	few	13	TRBJ1-1	TGCAGCATTCGACGGGACATGAACACTGAAGCTTTCTTT	CSIRRDMNTEAFF
TRBV7-9	TRBD2	few	17	TRBJ2-5	TGTGCCAGCAGCCCTACTGGGACTAGCGGGAGAAGGGAGACCCAGTACTTC	CASSPTGTSGRRETQYF
TRBV10-3	NA	few	14	TRBJ1-1	TGTGCCATCAGCCCGGCCCCAACGGGCACTGAAGCTTTCTTT	CAISPAPTGTEAFF
TRBV5-4	TRBD1	NA	17	TRBJ2-1	TGTGCCAGCAGCCTCGCGCTCGGGACAGGGGTTTTAAGTGAGCAGTTCTTC	CASSLALGTGVLSEQFF
TRBV4-2	TRBD2	NA	16	TRBJ2-1	TGTGCCAGCAGCCAAGGGGGGGCGGGAGGATCCAATGAGCAGTTCTTC	CASSQGGAGGSNEQFF